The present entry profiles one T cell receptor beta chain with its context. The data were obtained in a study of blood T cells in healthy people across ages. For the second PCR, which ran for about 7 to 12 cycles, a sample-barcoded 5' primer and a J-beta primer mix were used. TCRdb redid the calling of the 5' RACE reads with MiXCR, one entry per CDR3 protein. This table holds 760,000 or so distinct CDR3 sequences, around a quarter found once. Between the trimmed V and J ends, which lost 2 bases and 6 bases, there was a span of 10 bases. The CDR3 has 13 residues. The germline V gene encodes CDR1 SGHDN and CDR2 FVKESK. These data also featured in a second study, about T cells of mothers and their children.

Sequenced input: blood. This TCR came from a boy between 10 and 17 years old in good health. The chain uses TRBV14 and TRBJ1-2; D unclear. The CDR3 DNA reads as TGTGCCAGCAGCCAACAACTCACAAATGGCTACACCTTC. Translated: CASSQQLTNGYTF.